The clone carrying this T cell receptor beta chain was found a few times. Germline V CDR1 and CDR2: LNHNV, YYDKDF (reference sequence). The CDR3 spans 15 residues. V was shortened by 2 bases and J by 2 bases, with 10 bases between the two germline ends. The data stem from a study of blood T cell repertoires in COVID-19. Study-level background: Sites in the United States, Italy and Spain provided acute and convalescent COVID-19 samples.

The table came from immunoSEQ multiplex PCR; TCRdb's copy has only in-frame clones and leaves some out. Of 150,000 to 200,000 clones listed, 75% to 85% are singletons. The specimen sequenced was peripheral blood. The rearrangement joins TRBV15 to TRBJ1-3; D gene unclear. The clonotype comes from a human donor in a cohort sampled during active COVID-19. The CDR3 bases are TGTGCCACCAGCAGAAGTAGATTTGCTGGAAACACCATATATTTT. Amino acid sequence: CATSRSRFAGNTIYF.